This TCR beta chain appears in the sequencing data of a study of CD8+ T cells in alopecia areata (dated by TCRdb to 2016 to 2018). Background on the whole study: The treated patients took part in an open-label pilot trial in which moderate-to-severe alopecia areata was treated with oral tofacitinib at 5 to 10 mg twice daily. Scalp clonality was compared across normal scalp (n=4), patchy alopecia areata scalp (n=8), and alopecia totalis/universalis scalp (n=8). Human TCRbeta sequencing covered scalp tissue and sorted CD4+ and CD8+ peripheral blood T cells from patchy and totalis/universalis alopecia areata patients and healthy controls. Biopsies were taken from tofacitinib-treated patients at baseline and at 4 and 24 weeks of treatment, and a later scalp biopsy was taken in several of the tofacitinib-treated patients. Tofacitinib was administered for 6 to 18 months, and 6 months of follow-up off drug were then conducted to assess delayed response and recurrence. To study T cell clonal expansion in alopecia areata, the researchers applied high-throughput TCRbeta sequencing to both the C3H/HeJ mouse model and human patients. immunoSEQ multiplex PCR using 35 Vbeta forward primers and 13 Jbeta reverse primers was used to amplify TCRbeta CDR3 regions. For the treated patients, the SALT score, which quantifies what percentage of scalp surface area is affected, served as the measure of disease severity. RNA was extracted with the PAXgene miRNA kit for fixed scalp, the miRNeasy kit for PBMCs, and the RNeasy kit for mouse skin.

The treatment or condition label, as the study defines it: oral pan-JAK inhibitor, 5-10 mg twice daily. From alopecia areata patients, peripheral blood was collected along with lesional scalp punch biopsies. PBMCs were isolated by density centrifugation and stained for CD3, CD4 and CD8, and CD4+ and CD8+ T cells were sorted on a FACSAria. This clone has a count of ten or more. There is no known antigen for this receptor. Base quality data are lacking; no much larger clone is found one base away. The library was generated by the immunoSEQ multiplex PCR assay. For TCR sequencing, RNA was extracted from every sample and reverse transcribed into cDNA to serve as template. First-strand cDNA was synthesized with SuperScript III using a 2:1 mix of oligo-dT and random hexamers. A synthetic immune receptor repertoire was used to gauge amplification bias, and whatever bias remained was removed computationally. Per the source publication's procedure: Raw reads were preprocessed to remove errors, and CDR3 was defined according to IMGT conventions as the region from the conserved cysteine to phenylalanine. To get clonality, Shannon entropy was normalized by log2 of the number of productive unique TCRs and the result was subtracted from 1. Whether each scalp clone was CD4 or CD8 was inferred by checking scalp TCRbeta sequences against the CD4 and CD8 repertoires from sorted blood. The table was pulled from immuneACCESS by TCRdb, which kept in-frame rearrangements only. Such tables lose some clones; where checked, under half of the loss comes from unresolved V genes, and the rest has no known cause. That table furnishes V, J and clone size, whereas the DNA furnished D and trimming. The sample table lists hundreds of thousands of clones, approximately 72% of them with a count of one. The ten largest clones represent around 1.3% of the sample.

Trimming accounts for 0 bases at V and 10 bases at J, while the number of junction bases matched to no gene is 5. CDR1 LGHNA and CDR2 YSLEER are derived from the germline V gene. From the cysteine through the phenylalanine, the CDR3 covers 13 amino acids. The CDR3 DNA has 39 bases and is translated from base 1. Beyond this particular receptor, the publication reports: Scalp TCR repertoire analysis is complicated because resident alphabeta T cells in normal human skin are also sequenced, whereas mouse skin is dominated by gammadelta T cells. Compared with mice, TCR sequences shared between patients were less clear, possibly partly because of HLA diversity across the patient population. Tofacitinib significantly lowered scalp clonality and the number of expanded CD8+ clones among the top 100 scalp clones. Higher clonality and more expanded CD8+ clones were observed in lesional scalp than in normal scalp, particularly in alopecia totalis/universalis, a finding suggestive of antigenic drive. Because the treated cohort was small and had just a single nonresponder, larger studies are needed to establish links between baseline CD8+ expansion and response. During tofacitinib treatment, many expanded lesional clones remained in scalp and blood, and this persistence may partly explain relapse after treatment is stopped.

The sequence links TRBV4-3 to TRBJ1-1, with 7 bases matching TRBD1. The TCR was taken from a human donor with alopecia areata. Sequenced here: CD4+ T cells sorted from blood, sampled at approximately week 45, from a patient treated with tofacitinib. The CDR3 sequence is CASSQETGMVAFF. The DNA sequence is given as TGCGCCAGCAGCCAAGAGACAGGGATGGTAGCTTTCTTT.